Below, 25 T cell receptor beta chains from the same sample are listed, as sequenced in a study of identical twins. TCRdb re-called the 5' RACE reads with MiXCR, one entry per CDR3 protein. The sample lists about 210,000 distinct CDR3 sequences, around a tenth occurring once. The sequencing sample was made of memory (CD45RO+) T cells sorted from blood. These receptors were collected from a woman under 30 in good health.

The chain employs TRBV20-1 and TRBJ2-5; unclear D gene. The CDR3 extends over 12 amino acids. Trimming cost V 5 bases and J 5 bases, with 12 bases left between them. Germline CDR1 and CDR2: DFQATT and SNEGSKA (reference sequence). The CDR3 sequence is CSAGKLVETQYF. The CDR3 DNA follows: TGCAGTGCTGGCAAGTTAGTGGAGACCCAGTACTTC.

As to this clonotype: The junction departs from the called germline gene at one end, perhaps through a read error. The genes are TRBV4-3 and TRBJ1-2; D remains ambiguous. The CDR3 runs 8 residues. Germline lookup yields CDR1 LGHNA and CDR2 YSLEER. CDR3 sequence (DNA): TGCGCCAGCATGTCAGAACCCTTC. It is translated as CASMSEPF.

This CDR3 is CASSLPGQQSCTF. The DNA for the CDR3 is TGTGCCAGCAGCTTACCGGGACAGCAATCCTGCACCTTC. The chain has TRBV5-6 and TRBJ1-2; 7 bases align to TRBD1. Per germline, CDR1 SGHDT and CDR2 YYEEEE. The CDR3 totals 13 residues. Losses at the gene ends were 2 bases for V and 13 bases for J; bases not matched to a gene: 11.

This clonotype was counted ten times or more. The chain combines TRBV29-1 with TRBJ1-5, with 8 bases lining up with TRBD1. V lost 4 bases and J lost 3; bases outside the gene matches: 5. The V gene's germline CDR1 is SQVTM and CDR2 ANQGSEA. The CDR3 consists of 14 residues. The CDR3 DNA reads TGCAGCGTTGCCCAGGGGGCATCCAATCAGCCCCAGCATTTT. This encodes CSVAQGASNQPQHF.

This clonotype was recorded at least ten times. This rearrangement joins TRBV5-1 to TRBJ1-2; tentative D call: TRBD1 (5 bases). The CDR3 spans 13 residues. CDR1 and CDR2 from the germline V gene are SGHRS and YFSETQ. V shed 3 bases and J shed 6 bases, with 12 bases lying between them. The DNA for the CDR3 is TGCGCCAGCAGCTCGCAGGGCGACGATGGCTACACCTTC. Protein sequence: CASSSQGDDGYTF.

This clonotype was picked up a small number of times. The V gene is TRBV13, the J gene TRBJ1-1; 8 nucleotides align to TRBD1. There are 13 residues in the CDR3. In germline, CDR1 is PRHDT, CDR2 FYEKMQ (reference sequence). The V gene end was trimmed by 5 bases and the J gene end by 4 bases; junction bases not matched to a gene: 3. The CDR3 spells CASSHTGGTEAFF. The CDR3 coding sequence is TGTGCCAGCAGCCACACAGGGGGCACTGAAGCTTTCTTT.

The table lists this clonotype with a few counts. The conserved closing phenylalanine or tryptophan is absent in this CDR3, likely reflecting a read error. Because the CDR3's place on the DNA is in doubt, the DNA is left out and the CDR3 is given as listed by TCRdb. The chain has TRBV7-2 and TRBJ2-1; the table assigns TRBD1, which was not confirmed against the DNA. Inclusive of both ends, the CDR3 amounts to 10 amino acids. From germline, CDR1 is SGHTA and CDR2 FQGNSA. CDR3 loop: CASSLARASI.

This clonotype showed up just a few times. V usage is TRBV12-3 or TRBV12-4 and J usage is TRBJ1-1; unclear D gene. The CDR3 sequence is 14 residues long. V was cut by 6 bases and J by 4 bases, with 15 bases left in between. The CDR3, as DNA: TGTGCCAGCAGGACGACTGTGGTCGCCACTGAAGCTTTCTTT. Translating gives CASRTTVVATEAFF.

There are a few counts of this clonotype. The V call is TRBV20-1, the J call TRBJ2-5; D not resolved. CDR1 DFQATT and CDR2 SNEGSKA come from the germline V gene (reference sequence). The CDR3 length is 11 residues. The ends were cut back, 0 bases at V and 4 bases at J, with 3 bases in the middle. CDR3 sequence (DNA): TGCAGTGCTAGAGATCGAGAGACCCAGTACTTC. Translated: CSARDRETQYF.

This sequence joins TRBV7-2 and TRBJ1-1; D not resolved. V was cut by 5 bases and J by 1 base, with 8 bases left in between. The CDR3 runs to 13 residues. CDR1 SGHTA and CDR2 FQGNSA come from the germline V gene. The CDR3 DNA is TGTGCCAGCAGCGCACCAGGGAACACTGAAGCTTTCTTT. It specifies CASSAPGNTEAFF.

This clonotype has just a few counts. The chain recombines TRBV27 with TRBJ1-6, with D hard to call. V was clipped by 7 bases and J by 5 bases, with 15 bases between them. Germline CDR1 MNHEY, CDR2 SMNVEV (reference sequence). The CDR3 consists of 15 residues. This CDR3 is CASTSRILNNSPLHF. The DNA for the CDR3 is TGTGCCAGCACCAGCAGGATATTGAATAATTCACCCCTCCACTTT.

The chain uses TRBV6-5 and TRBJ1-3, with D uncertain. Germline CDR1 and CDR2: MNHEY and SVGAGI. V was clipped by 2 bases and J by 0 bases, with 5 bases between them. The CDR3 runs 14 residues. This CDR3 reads CASSYGYSGNTIYF. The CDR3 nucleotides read TGTGCCAGCAGTTACGGATACTCTGGAAACACCATATATTTT.

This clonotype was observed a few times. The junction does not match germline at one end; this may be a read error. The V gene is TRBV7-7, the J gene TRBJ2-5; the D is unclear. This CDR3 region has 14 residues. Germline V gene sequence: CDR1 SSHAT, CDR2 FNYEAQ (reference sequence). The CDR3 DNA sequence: TGTGCTAGCAGCTTATCAGGCTTCCAAGAGACCCAGTACTTC. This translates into CASSLSGFQETQYF.

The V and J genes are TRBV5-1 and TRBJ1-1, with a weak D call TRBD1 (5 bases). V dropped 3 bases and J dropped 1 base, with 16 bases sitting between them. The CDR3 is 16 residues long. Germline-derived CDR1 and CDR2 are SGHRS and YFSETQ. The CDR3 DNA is TGCGCCAGCAGCTCACATCAGGGAGGGACGAACACTGAAGCTTTCTTT. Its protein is CASSSHQGGTNTEAFF.

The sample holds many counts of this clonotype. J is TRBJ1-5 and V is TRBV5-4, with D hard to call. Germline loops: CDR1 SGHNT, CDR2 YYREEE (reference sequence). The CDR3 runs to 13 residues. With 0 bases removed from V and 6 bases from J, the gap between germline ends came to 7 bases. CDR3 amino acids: CASSLGGSQPQHF. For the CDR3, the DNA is TGTGCCAGCAGCTTGGGGGGAAGTCAGCCCCAGCATTTT. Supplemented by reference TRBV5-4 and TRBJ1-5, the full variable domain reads ETGVTQSPTHLIKTRGQQVTLRCSSQSGHNTVSWYQQALGQGPQFIFQYYREEENGRGNFPPRFSGLQFPNYSSELNVNALELDDSALYLCASSLGGSQPQHFGDGTRLSIL.

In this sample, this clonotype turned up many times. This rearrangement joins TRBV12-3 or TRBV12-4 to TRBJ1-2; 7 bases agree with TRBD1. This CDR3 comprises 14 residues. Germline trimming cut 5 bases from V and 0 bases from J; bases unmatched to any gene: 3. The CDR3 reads CASSRDSANYGYTF. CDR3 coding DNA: TGTGCCAGCAGTCGGGACAGCGCTAACTATGGCTACACCTTC.

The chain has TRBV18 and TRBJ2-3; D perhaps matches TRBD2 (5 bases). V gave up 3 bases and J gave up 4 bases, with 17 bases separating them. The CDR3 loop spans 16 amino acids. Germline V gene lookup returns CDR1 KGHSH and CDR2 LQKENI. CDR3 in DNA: TGTGCCAGCTCACCTGCTCGCAGCGGATGGGCAGATACGCAGTATTTT. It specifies CASSPARSGWADTQYF.

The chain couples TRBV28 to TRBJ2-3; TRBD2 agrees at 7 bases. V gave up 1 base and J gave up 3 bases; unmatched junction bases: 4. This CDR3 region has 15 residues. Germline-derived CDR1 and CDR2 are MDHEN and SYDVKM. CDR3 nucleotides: TGTGCCAGCAGTTTATTCGGCGGGGGAACAGATACGCAGTATTTT. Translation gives CASSLFGGGTDTQYF.

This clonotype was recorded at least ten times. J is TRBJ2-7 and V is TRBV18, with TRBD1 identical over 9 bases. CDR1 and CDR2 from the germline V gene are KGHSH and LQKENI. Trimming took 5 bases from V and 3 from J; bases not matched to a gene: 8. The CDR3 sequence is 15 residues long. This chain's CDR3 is CASSVAGTGNYEQYF. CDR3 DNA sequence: TGTGCCAGCTCAGTAGCCGGGACAGGGAACTACGAGCAGTACTTC.

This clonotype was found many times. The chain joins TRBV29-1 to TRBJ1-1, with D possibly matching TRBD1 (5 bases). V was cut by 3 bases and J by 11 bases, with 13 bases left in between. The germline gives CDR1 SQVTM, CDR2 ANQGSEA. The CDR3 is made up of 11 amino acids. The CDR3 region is CSVDSGMEAFF. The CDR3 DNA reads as TGCAGCGTTGATTCAGGGATGGAGGCTTTCTTT.

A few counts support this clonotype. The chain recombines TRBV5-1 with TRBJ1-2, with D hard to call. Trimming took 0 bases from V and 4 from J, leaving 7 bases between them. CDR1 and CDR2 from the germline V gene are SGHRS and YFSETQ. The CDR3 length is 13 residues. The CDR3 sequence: CASSLDLGYGYTF. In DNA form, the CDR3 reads TGCGCCAGCAGCTTGGATCTGGGCTATGGCTACACCTTC.

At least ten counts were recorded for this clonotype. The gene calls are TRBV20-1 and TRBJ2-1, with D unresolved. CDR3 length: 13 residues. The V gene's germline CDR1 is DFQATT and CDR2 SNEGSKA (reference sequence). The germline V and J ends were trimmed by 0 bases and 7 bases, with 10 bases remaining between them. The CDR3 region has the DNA TGCAGTGCTAGAGACCCCCTGGGGAATGAGCAGTTCTTC. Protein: CSARDPLGNEQFF.

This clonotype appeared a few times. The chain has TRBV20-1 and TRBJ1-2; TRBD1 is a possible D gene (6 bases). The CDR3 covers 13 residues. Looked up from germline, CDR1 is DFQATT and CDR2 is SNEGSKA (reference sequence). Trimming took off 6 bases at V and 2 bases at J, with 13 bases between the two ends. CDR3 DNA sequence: TGCAGTGCGCAGCCAGGGGCGAACTATGGCTACACCTTC. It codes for CSAQPGANYGYTF.

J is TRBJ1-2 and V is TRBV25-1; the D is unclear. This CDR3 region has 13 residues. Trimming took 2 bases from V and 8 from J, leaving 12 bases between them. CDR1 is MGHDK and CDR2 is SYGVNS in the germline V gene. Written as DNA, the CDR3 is TGTGCCAGCAGTGAAGTTGGTGGTAGCGGCTACACCTTC. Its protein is CASSEVGGSGYTF.

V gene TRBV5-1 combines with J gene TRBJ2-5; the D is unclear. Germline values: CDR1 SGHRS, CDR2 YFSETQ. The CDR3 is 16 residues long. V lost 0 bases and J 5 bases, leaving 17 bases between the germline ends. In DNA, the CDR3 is TGCGCCAGCAGCTTGGGCTCCACGGTGGTTCGGGAGACCCAGTACTTC. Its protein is CASSLGSTVVRETQYF.